This TCR beta chain is drawn from a study of blood T cell repertoires in COVID-19. The wider study: The cDNA or gDNA used as material had been derived from T cells, B-cell-depleted T cells, or PBMCs.

Original processing methods: Researchers report that nucleated cell counts were estimated from reference gene primer amplification. Some clones are missing from TCRdb's copy, which holds only in-frame ones; the method was immunoSEQ multiplex PCR. V, J and clone size derive from that table, while D and trimming were established from the DNA sequence. The profile shows tens of thousands of clones, about nine tenths of them singletons. The CDR3 is 15 residues long. CDR1 and CDR2 from the germline V gene are SGHTS and YDEGEE. V lost 4 bases to trimming and J lost 2 bases; unmatched junction nucleotides: 4.

This TCR derives from a human donor in a cohort sampled during active COVID-19. Sequenced input: peripheral blood. The chain couples TRBV5-8 to TRBJ2-1; TRBD1 matches at 9 bases. CDR3 sequence (DNA): TGTGCCAGCAGCCCGGGACAGGGACCCTACAATGAGCAGTTCTTC. This translates into CASSPGQGPYNEQFF.